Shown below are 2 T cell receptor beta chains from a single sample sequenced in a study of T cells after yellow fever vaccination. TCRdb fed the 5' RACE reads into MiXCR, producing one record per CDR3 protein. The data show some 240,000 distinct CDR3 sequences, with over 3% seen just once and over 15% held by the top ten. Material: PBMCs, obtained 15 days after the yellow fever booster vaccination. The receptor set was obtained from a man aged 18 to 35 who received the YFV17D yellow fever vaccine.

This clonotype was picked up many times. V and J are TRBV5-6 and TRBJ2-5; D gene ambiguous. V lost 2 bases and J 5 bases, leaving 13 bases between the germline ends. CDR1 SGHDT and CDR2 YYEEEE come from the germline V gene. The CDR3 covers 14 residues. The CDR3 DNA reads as TGTGCCAGCAGCTTAGGTTGGTTGAGGGAGACCCAGTACTTC. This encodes CASSLGWLRETQYF.

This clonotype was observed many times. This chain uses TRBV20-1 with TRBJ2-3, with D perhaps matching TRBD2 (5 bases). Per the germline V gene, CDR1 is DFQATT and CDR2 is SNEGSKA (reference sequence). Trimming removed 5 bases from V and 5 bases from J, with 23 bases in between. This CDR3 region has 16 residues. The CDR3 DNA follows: TGCAGTGCTGAGCCCCGGGGTAGGATGGTGGGAGATACGCAGTATTTT. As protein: CSAEPRGRMVGDTQYF.